This T cell receptor (beta chain) is drawn from a study of T cell responses to AZD1222 COVID-19 vaccine. Study observations and caveats: At baseline, seropositivity was found in only a handful of AZD1222 recipients.

To note about this clone: As yet, its antigen is unknown.

The CDR3 consists of 16 residues. V lost 4 bases, J lost 0 bases, and 16 bases lay in between. CDR1 and CDR2 from the germline V gene are MGHDK and SYGVNS. Repertoires were generated with immunoSEQ multiplex PCR, while TCRdb's copy carries only in-frame clones and drops some. Of 98,000 or so clones in the sample, 70% to 85% are singletons; the top ten hold approximately 14%. The sequence came from an adult who received the AZD1222 COVID-19 vaccine. This chain links TRBV25-1 with TRBJ2-7; D possibly corresponds to TRBD2 (6 bases). Specimen: peripheral blood, collected 28 days after the second AZD1222 dose. CDR3 coding DNA: TGTGCCAGCAGTGGGAGGGGCTCCGGGGGCTCCTACGAGCAGTACTTC. It translates to CASSGRGSGGSYEQYF.